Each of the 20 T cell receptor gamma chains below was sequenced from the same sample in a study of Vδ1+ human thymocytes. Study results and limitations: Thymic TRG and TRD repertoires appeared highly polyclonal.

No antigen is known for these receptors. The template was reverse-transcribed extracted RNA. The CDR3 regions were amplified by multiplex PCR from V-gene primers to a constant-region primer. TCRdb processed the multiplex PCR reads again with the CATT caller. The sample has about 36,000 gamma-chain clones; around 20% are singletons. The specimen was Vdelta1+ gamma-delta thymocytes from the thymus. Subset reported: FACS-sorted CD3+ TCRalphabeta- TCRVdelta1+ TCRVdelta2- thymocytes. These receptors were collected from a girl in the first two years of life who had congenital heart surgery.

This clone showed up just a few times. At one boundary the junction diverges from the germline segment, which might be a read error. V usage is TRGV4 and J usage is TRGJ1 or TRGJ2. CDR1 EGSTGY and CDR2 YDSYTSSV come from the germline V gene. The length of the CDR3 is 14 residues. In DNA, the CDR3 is TGTGCCACCTGGGATGGTCCTAAATGGTATAAGGAACTCTTT. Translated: CATWDGPKWYKELF.

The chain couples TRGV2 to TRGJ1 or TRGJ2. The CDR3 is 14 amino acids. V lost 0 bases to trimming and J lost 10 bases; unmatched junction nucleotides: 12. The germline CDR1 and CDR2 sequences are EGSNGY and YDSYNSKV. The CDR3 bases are TGTGCCACCTGGGACGGGCACCCGCCTGGAAAGAAACTCTTT. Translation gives CATWDGHPPGKKLF.

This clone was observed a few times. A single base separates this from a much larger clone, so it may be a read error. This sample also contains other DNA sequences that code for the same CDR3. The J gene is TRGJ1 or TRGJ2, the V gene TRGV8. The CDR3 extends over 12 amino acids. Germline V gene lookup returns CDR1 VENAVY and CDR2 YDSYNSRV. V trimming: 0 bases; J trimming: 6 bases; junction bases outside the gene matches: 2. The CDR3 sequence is CATWDRPYKKLF. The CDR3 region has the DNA TGTGCCACCTGGGATAGGCCTTATAAGAAACTCTTT.

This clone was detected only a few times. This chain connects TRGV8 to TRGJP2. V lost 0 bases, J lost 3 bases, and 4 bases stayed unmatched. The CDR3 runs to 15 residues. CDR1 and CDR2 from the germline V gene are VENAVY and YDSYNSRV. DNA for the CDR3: TGTGCCACCTGGGATAGGTGGGGTAGTGATTGGATCAAGACGTTT. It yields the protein CATWDRWGSDWIKTF.

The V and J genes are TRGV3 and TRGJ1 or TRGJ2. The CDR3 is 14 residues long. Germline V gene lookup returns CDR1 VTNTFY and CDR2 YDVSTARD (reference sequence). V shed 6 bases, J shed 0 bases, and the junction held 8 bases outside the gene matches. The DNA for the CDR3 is TGTGCCACCTGGACGATGCGGAATTATTATAAGAAACTCTTT. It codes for CATWTMRNYYKKLF.

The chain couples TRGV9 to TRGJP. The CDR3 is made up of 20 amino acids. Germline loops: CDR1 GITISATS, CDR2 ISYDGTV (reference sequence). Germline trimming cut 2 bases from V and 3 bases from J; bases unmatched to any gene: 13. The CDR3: CALWEARGAPQELGKKIKVF. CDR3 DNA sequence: TGTGCCTTGTGGGAGGCCCGAGGTGCCCCGCAAGAGTTGGGCAAAAAAATCAAGGTATTT.

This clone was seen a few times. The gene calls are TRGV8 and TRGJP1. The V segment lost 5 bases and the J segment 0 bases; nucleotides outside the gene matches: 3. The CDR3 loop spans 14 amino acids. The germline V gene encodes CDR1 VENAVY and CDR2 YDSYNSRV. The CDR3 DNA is TGTGCCACCTGGGCCTATACCACTGGTTGGTTCAAGATATTT. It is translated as CATWAYTTGWFKIF.

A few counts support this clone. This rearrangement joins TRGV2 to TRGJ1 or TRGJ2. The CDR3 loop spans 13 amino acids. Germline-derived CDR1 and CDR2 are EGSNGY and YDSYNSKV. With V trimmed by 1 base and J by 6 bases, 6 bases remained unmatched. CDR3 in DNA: TGTGCCACCTGGGACGGAGAAGGTTATAAGAAACTCTTT. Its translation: CATWDGEGYKKLF.

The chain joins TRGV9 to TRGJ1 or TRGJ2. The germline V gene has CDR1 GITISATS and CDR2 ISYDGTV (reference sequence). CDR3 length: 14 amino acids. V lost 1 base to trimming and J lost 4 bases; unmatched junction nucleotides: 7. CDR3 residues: CALWEVAGYYKKLF. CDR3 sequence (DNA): TGTGCCTTGTGGGAGGTAGCGGGGTATTATAAGAAACTCTTT.

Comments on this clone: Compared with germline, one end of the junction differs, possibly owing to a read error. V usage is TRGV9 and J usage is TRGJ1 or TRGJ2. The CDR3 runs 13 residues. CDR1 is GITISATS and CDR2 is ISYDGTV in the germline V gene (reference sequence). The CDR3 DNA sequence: TGTGCCTTGTGGGGGGTGCGAGGTTATAAGAAACTCTTT. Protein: CALWGVRGYKKLF.

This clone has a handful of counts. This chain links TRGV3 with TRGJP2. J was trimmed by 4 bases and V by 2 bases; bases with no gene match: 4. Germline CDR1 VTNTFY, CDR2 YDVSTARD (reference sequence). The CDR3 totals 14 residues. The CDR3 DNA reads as TGTGCCACCTGGGACATCACTAGTGATTGGATCAAGACGTTT. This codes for CATWDITSDWIKTF.

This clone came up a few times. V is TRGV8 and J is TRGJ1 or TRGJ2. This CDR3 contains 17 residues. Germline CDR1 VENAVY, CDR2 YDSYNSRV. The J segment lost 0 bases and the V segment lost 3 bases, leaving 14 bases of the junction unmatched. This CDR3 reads CATWDPCRATNYYKKLF. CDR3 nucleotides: TGTGCCACCTGGGATCCCTGCCGCGCCACGAATTATTATAAGAAACTCTTT.

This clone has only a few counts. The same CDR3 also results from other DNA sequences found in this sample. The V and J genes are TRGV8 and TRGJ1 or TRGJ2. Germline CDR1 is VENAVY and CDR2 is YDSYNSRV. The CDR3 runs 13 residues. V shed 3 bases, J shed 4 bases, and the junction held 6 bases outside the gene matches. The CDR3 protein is CATWDLGYYKKLF. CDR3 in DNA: TGTGCCACCTGGGATCTCGGGTATTATAAGAAACTCTTT.

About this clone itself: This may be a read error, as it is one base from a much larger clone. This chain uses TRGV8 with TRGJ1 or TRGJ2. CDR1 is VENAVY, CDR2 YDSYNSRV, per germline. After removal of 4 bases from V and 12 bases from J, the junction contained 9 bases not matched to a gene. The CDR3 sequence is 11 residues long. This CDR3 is CATWDGHRKLF. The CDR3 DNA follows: TGTGCCACCTGGGACGGGCATAGGAAACTCTTT.

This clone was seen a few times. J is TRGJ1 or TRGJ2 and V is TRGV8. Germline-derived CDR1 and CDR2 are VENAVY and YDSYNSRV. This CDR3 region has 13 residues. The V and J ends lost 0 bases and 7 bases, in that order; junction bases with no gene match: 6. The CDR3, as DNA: TGTGCCACCTGGGATAGGCTCTGGTATAAGAAACTCTTT. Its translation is CATWDRLWYKKLF.

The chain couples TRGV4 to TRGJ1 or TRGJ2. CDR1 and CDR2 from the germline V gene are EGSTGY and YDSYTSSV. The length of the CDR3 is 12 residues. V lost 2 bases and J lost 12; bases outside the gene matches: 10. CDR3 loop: CATWDAPGWKLF. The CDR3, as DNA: TGTGCCACCTGGGATGCGCCGGGGTGGAAACTCTTT.

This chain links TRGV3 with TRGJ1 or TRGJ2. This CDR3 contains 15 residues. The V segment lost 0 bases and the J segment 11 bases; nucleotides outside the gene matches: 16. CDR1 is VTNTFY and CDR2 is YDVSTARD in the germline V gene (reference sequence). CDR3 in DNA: TGTGCCACCTGGGACAGGTTAGGGACTCTCAACGAGAAACTCTTT. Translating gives CATWDRLGTLNEKLF.

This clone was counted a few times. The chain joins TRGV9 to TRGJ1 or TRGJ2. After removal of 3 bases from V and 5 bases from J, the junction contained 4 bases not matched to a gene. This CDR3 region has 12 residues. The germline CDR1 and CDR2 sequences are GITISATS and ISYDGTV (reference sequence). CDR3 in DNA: TGTGCCTTGTGGGAGATCGATTATAAGAAACTCTTT. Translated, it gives CALWEIDYKKLF.

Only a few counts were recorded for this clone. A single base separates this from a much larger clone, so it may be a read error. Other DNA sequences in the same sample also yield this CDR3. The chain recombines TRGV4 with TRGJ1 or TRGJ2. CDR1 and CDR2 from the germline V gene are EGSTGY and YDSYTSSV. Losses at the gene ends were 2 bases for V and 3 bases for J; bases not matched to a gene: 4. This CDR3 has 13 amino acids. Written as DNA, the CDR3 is TGTGCCACCTGGGATGAGACTTATTATAAGAAACTCTTT. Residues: CATWDETYYKKLF.

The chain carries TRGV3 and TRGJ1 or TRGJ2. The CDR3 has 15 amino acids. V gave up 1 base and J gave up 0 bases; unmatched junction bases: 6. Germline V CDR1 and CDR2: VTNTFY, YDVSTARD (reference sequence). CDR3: CATWDSPRNYYKKLF. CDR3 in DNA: TGTGCCACCTGGGACAGCCCTAGGAATTATTATAAGAAACTCTTT.